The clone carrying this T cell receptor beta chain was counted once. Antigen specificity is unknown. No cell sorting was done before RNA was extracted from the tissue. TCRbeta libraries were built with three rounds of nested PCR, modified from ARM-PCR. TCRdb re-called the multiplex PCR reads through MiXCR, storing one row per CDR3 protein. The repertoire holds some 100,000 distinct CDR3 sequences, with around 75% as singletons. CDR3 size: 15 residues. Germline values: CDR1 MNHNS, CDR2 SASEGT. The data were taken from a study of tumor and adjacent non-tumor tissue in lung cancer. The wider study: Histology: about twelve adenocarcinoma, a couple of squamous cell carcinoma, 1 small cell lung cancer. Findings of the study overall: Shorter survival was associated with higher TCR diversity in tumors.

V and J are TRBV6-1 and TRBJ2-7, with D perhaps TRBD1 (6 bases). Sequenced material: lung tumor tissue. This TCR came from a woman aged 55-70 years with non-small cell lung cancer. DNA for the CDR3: TGTACCATCAGCGAAGGAACAGGGCAGCCCTACGAGCAGTACTTC. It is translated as CTISEGTGQPYEQYF.